This record covers a single TCR beta chain. Clones were sequenced by immunoSEQ multiplex PCR, and TCRdb holds only the in-frame ones, with some missing. The table has tens of thousands of clones, 85% seen once; the top ten hold roughly 0.58%. The data stem from a study of OX40 agonist ivuxolimab in advanced cancers. The V gene end was trimmed by 1 base and the J gene end by 3 bases; junction bases not matched to a gene: 0. Germline V gives CDR1 GTSNPN, CDR2 SVGIG (reference sequence). The CDR3 is 14 residues long. This TCR was recovered from an adult with an advanced solid tumor such as melanoma, head and neck, liver or kidney cancer. The starting material was CD4+ or CD8+ T cells sorted from blood, obtained in a trial of the OX40 agonist ivuxolimab. The rearrangement links TRBV30 to TRBJ2-7, with TRBD2 identical over 13 bases. CDR3 sequence: CAWSGTSGGYEQYF. DNA of the CDR3: TGTGCCTGGAGTGGGACTAGCGGGGGCTACGAGCAGTACTTC.